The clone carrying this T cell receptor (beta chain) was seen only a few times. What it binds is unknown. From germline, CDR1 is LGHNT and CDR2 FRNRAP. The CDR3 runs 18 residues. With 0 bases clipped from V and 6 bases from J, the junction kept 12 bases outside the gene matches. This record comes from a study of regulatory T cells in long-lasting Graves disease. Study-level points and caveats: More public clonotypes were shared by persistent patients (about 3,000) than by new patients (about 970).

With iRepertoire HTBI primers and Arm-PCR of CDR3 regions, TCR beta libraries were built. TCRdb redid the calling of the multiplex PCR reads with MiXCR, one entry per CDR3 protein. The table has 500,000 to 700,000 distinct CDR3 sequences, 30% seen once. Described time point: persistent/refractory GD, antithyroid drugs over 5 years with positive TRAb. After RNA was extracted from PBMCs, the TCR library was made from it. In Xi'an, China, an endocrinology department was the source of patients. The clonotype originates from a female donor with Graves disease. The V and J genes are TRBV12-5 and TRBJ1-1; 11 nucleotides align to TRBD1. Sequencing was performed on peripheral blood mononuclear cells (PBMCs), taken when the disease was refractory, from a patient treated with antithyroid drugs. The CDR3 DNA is TGTGCTAGTGGTTTGGTACCCCGGGACAGGGGGACCTGGGCTGAAGCTTTCTTT. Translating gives CASGLVPRDRGTWAEAFF. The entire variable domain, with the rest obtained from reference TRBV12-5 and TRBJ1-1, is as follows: DARVTQTPRHKVTEMGQEVTMRCQPILGHNTVFWYRQTMMQGLELLAYFRNRAPLDDSGMPKDRFSAEMPDATLATLKIQPSEPRDSAVYFCASGLVPRDRGTWAEAFFGQGTRLTVV.